This entry lists 28 T cell receptor beta chains sequenced from one sample in a study of somatic mutations in cytotoxic T cells in rheumatoid arthritis. The protocol was immunoSEQ multiplex PCR, while the TCRdb copy is restricted to in-frame clones and leaves out a portion. The profile covers around 20,000 clones, with 65% to 70% appearing a single time and about a sixth taken by the ten largest. What was sequenced was CD8+ T cells sorted from blood. These receptors were taken from an adult with rheumatoid arthritis.

The chain employs TRBV7-9 and TRBJ2-5; TRBD1 agrees at 9 bases. V gave up 5 bases and J gave up 3 bases; unmatched junction bases: 4. The V gene's germline CDR1 is SEHNR and CDR2 FQNEAQ (reference sequence). The CDR3 covers 14 residues. CDR3 loop: CASSPGQGKETQYF. As DNA, the CDR3 is TGTGCCAGCAGCCCCGGACAGGGGAAAGAGACCCAGTACTTC.

The rearrangement uses TRBV10-3 and TRBJ2-7; D is undetermined. The CDR3 totals 13 residues. The V and J ends lost 3 bases and 0 bases respectively, with 6 bases between them. CDR1 is ENHRY, CDR2 SYGVKD, per germline. The CDR3 loop reads CAISERTSYEQYF. The CDR3 DNA reads as TGTGCCATCAGTGAACGGACCTCCTACGAGCAGTACTTC.

The chain couples TRBV5-1 to TRBJ2-7; D is undetermined. V lost 4 bases and J 6 bases, leaving 11 bases between the germline ends. Per the germline V gene, CDR1 is SGHRS and CDR2 is YFSETQ. This CDR3 comprises 12 residues. The CDR3 nucleotides are TGCGCCAGCAGCGCCAGCGACGGCGAGCAGTACTTC. It codes for CASSASDGEQYF. Combining the CDR3 with reference TRBV5-1 and TRBJ2-7 gives the whole variable domain KAGVTQTPRYLIKTRGQQVTLSCSPISGHRSVSWYQQTPGQGLQFLFEYFSETQRNKGNFPGRFSGRQFSNSRSEMNVSTLELGDSALYLCASSASDGEQYFGPGTRLTVT.

This clone was recorded once. The J gene is TRBJ1-6, the V gene TRBV9; D gene uncertain. Trimming took 0 bases from V and 1 from J, leaving 11 bases between them. There are 17 residues in the CDR3. The germline CDR1 and CDR2 sequences are SGDLS and YYNGEE. CDR3: CASSVAMALSYNSPLHF. CDR3 nucleotide sequence: TGTGCCAGCAGCGTAGCTATGGCGTTGTCCTATAATTCACCCCTCCACTTT.

This rearrangement joins TRBV4-1 to TRBJ2-7; 8 positions agree with TRBD1. V was pared by 0 bases and J by 0 bases, with 7 bases of the junction left unmatched. The CDR3 runs to 17 residues. Germline V gene lookup returns CDR1 MGHRA and CDR2 YSYEKL. The CDR3: CASSQDPGQGPSYEQYF. As DNA, the CDR3 is TGCGCCAGCAGCCAAGACCCCGGACAGGGTCCCTCCTACGAGCAGTACTTC.

The count of this clone is one. V is TRBV7-8 and J is TRBJ2-5; D not certain. The J call is doubtful: the DNA matches TRBJ2-7 better. The V gene's germline CDR1 is SGHVS and CDR2 FQNEAQ. The CDR3 runs 12 residues. DNA of the CDR3: TGTGCCAGCAGCTTAAACGGCTACGAGCAGTACTTC. This sequence encodes CASSLNGYEQYF.

In this sample, this clone turned up once. The chain employs TRBV4-3 and TRBJ1-2; D is unclear. V was pared by 0 bases and J by 6 bases, with 8 bases between. The CDR3 totals 13 residues. Germline loops: CDR1 LGHNA, CDR2 YSLEER. The CDR3 sequence: CASSQEGWDGYTF. The CDR3, as DNA: TGCGCCAGCAGCCAAGAAGGGTGGGATGGCTACACCTTC.

The genes are TRBV6-4 and TRBJ2-2, with 8 bases that match TRBD2. The germline CDR1 and CDR2 sequences are MRHNA and SNTAGT. The V gene end was trimmed by 1 base and the J gene end by 7 bases; junction bases not matched to a gene: 5. The CDR3 runs 15 residues. CDR3 DNA sequence: TGTGCCAGCAGTGACTTCGGGGGGGCCGGCGGGGAGCTGTTTTTT. As protein: CASSDFGGAGGELFF.

This clone was recorded a few times. V and J are TRBV29-1 and TRBJ2-1; 9 positions agree with TRBD1. Looked up from germline, CDR1 is SQVTM and CDR2 is ANQGSEA. The ends lost 2 bases at V and 6 bases at J; junction bases unmatched: 11. CDR3 length equals 16 residues. CDR3 in DNA: TGCAGCGTTGAACGGATACCCGGGACAGGGATCAATGAGCAGTTCTTC. This codes for CSVERIPGTGINEQFF.

The chain combines TRBV5-6 with TRBJ2-5, with TRBD1 matching over 7 bases. Germline V CDR1 and CDR2: SGHDT, YYEEEE. Unmatched junction bases numbered 3, after V lost 4 bases and J lost 3 bases. The length of the CDR3 is 13 residues. CDR3 bases: TGTGCCAGCAGCGGAACAGGGGAAGAGACCCAGTACTTC. Its protein is CASSGTGEETQYF.

This chain uses TRBV9 with TRBJ2-3, with TRBD2 matching over 7 bases. The CDR3 consists of 18 residues. The V segment lost 0 bases and the J segment 0 bases; nucleotides outside the gene matches: 10. The germline V gene has CDR1 SGDLS and CDR2 YYNGEE. The CDR3: CASSVVGGETTSTDTQYF. CDR3 nucleotide sequence: TGTGCCAGCAGCGTAGTGGGGGGGGAGACTACTAGCACAGATACGCAGTATTTT. The complete variable domain, with remaining parts taken from reference TRBV9 and TRBJ2-3, reads DSGVTQTPKHLITATGQRVTLRCSPRSGDLSVYWYQQSLDQGLQFLIQYYNGEERAKGNILERFSAQQFPDLHSELNLSSLELGDSALYFCASSVVGGETTSTDTQYFGPGTRLTVL.

In DNA form, the CDR3 reads TGTGCCAGCGGCTTCCTTGGGACAGGGGAACAAGAGACCCAGTACTTC. The encoded protein is CASGFLGTGEQETQYF. V is TRBV27 and J is TRBJ2-5; TRBD1 agrees at 10 bases. The trim removed 8 bases at V and 2 bases at J, leaving 11 bases unmatched. The CDR3 is 16 residues long. From germline, CDR1 is MNHEY and CDR2 SMNVEV (reference sequence).

This clone has only a few counts. The chain employs TRBV4-3 and TRBJ1-6; a possible D gene is TRBD1 (6 bases). V lost 0 bases, J lost 6 bases, and 6 bases lay in between. CDR3 length: 14 amino acids. The germline gives CDR1 LGHNA, CDR2 YSLEER. The CDR3 here is CASSQEDSNSPLHF. CDR3 nucleotides: TGCGCCAGCAGCCAAGAGGACAGTAATTCACCCCTCCACTTT.

The rearrangement links TRBV7-3 to TRBJ1-2; no definite D call. This CDR3 is built from 12 residues. Germline V gene sequence: CDR1 SGHTA, CDR2 FQGTGA. V was trimmed by 2 bases and J by 4 bases, leaving 5 bases between them. For the CDR3, the DNA is TGTGCCAGCAGCTTAGACGGCTATGGCTACACCTTC. Translated: CASSLDGYGYTF.

This sequence joins TRBV6-5 and TRBJ2-1; 7 bases fit TRBD2. Per the germline V gene, CDR1 is MNHEY and CDR2 is SVGAGI. Germline trimming cut 7 bases from V and 0 bases from J; bases unmatched to any gene: 6. The CDR3 consists of 15 residues. The CDR3 is CASTNGGSSYNEQFF. The CDR3 DNA sequence: TGTGCCAGCACCAACGGGGGGAGCTCCTACAATGAGCAGTTCTTC.

The rearrangement links TRBV28 to TRBJ1-1, with 7 bases matching TRBD1. The CDR3 is 13 residues long. Trimming took 5 bases from V and 4 from J; bases not matched to a gene: 4. Germline CDR1 MDHEN, CDR2 SYDVKM. The CDR3: CASSLQGSTEAFF. The DNA for the CDR3 is TGTGCCAGCAGTCTACAGGGGAGCACTGAAGCTTTCTTT.

This clone has only a few counts. The CDR3 region has the DNA TGTGCCAGCAGCGAGGGGGAACAGGGCGACACTGAAGCTTTCTTT. This encodes CASSEGEQGDTEAFF. This chain joins TRBV9 and TRBJ1-1, with TRBD1 as a possible D gene (6 bases). The V and J ends lost 3 bases and 3 bases respectively, with 15 bases between them. Germline CDR1 and CDR2: SGDLS and YYNGEE. The CDR3 contains 15 residues.

The V gene is TRBV6-6, the J gene TRBJ2-3, with TRBD2 matching over 8 bases. This CDR3 spans 14 amino acids. Germline-derived CDR1 and CDR2 are MNHNY and SVGAGI (reference sequence). Trimming at V came to 3 bases and at J to 15 bases, leaving 14 bases not matched to a gene. CDR3 region: CASSYLGTSPHPYF. DNA of the CDR3: TGTGCCAGCAGTTATCTCGGGACTAGTCCGCACCCTTATTTT.

The rearrangement links TRBV4-3 to TRBJ1-2; 7 nucleotides line up with TRBD1. CDR1 and CDR2 from the germline V gene are LGHNA and YSLEER. CDR3 size: 18 residues. Germline trimming cut 3 bases from V and 1 base from J; bases unmatched to any gene: 14. The CDR3 region is CASSQDGTWTGDNYGYTF. The CDR3 DNA reads TGCGCCAGCAGCCAGGATGGAACCTGGACAGGAGATAACTATGGCTACACCTTC.

The chain uses TRBV12-5 and TRBJ1-1; D is uncertain. This CDR3 contains 12 residues. The germline gives CDR1 LGHNT, CDR2 FRNRAP. Trimming left V 6 bases short and J 4 bases short, with 9 bases between. CDR3 DNA: TGTGCTAGTGGCCCTGGAGGCACTGAAGCTTTCTTT. Translation gives CASGPGGTEAFF. Full variable domain (remainder filled in from reference TRBV12-5 and TRBJ1-1): DARVTQTPRHKVTEMGQEVTMRCQPILGHNTVFWYRQTMMQGLELLAYFRNRAPLDDSGMPKDRFSAEMPDATLATLKIQPSEPRDSAVYFCASGPGGTEAFFGQGTRLTVV.

The gene calls are TRBV29-1 and TRBJ2-2, with 11 bases lining up with TRBD1. The V gene end was trimmed by 5 bases and the J gene end by 7 bases; junction bases not matched to a gene: 15. This CDR3 is 17 amino acids long. From germline, CDR1 is SQVTM and CDR2 ANQGSEA. The CDR3 DNA sequence: TGCAGCGTTCTGACCGGACAGGGGGCCGTGCCGGGCGGGGAGCTGTTTTTT. Translating gives CSVLTGQGAVPGGELFF.

V gene TRBV4-2 combines with J gene TRBJ1-1, with D perhaps TRBD1 (5 bases). Trimming stripped 2 bases from V and 0 bases from J, with 16 bases between. The CDR3 totals 17 residues. The germline CDR1 and CDR2 sequences are LGHNA and YNFKEQ. CDR3 residues: CASSQSDRGGLNTEAFF. The CDR3 bases are TGTGCCAGCAGCCAATCAGACCGGGGGGGTCTGAACACTGAAGCTTTCTTT.

The sample holds a few counts of this clone. The chain joins TRBV14 to TRBJ2-1; TRBD2 aligns across 13 bases. The CDR3 extends over 17 amino acids. Germline V CDR1 and CDR2: SGHDN, FVKESK. V gave up 4 bases and J gave up 6 bases; unmatched junction bases: 9. In nucleotides, the CDR3 is TGTGCCAGCAGCCTCCCGGGACTAGCGGGACCCACCAATGAGCAGTTCTTC. Translated, it gives CASSLPGLAGPTNEQFF.

The rearrangement uses TRBV7-9 and TRBJ2-3; either TRBD1 or TRBD2 may fit D (5 bases each). Between the trimmed V and J ends, which lost 1 base and 5 bases, there was a span of 13 bases. The CDR3 runs to 15 residues. Germline V CDR1 and CDR2: SEHNR, FQNEAQ (reference sequence). The CDR3 loop reads CASSLGRMGEDTQYF. The CDR3 DNA follows: TGTGCCAGCAGCTTAGGGCGTATGGGGGAAGATACGCAGTATTTT. Full variable domain (missing parts from reference TRBV7-9 and TRBJ2-3): DTGVSQNPRHKITKRGQNVTFRCDPISEHNRLYWYRQTLGQGPEFLTYFQNEAQLEKSRLLSDRFSAERPKGSFSTLEIQRTEQGDSAMYLCASSLGRMGEDTQYFGPGTRLTVL.

This chain uses TRBV2 with TRBJ2-7; D might be TRBD1 (6 bases). The CDR3 extends over 11 amino acids. V lost 7 bases to trimming and J lost 3 bases, with 7 bases between them. Germline lookup yields CDR1 SNHLY and CDR2 FYNNEI. The CDR3 sequence: CASNRVYEQYF. CDR3 coding DNA: TGTGCCAGCAACAGGGTCTACGAGCAGTACTTC. The variable domain in full, with the rest retrieved from reference TRBV2 and TRBJ2-7, is EPEVTQTPSHQVTQMGQEVILRCVPISNHLYFYWYRQILGQKVEFLVSFYNNEISEKSEIFDDQFSVERPDGSNFTLKIRSTKLEDSAMYFCASNRVYEQYFGPGTRLTVT.

The chain's CDR3 is CASSSPGGYSYEQYF. DNA for the CDR3: TGTGCCAGCAGTTCCCCCGGGGGATACTCCTACGAGCAGTACTTC. V gene TRBV27 combines with J gene TRBJ2-7, with D maybe TRBD2 (6 bases). Germline-derived CDR1 and CDR2 are MNHEY and SMNVEV (reference sequence). The V end lost 4 bases, the J end lost 0 bases, and 13 bases lay between the germline ends. This CDR3 comprises 15 residues.

V is TRBV27 and J is TRBJ1-2; perhaps TRBD1 as D (6 bases). The V end was cut by 6 bases, the J end by 6 bases, with 14 bases between. There are 13 residues in the CDR3. Per the germline V gene, CDR1 is MNHEY and CDR2 is SMNVEV (reference sequence). CDR3 nucleotide sequence: TGTGCCAGCAGCCAACAGGGACCTGATGGCTACACCTTC. Translation gives CASSQQGPDGYTF.

The chain recombines TRBV27 with TRBJ2-7; D remains ambiguous. CDR1 MNHEY and CDR2 SMNVEV come from the germline V gene (reference sequence). This CDR3 has 13 residues. Trimming pared 6 bases from V and 0 bases from J, leaving 9 bases between. Here the CDR3 DNA reads TGTGCCAGCAGCCCCCCCCTCTCCTACGAGCAGTACTTC. Protein: CASSPPLSYEQYF.